This T cell receptor beta chain was profiled in a study of cytomegalovirus exposure and HLA in healthy donors. Study-wide findings and caveats: Later analysis reportedly placed an Asian-associated ancestry cluster below the roughly 680-donor mean in N-insertions.

On this clone: What it binds is unknown.

PCR primers comprised 60 Vbeta and 13 Jbeta primers. Measured with immunoSEQ multiplex PCR; TCRdb has only the in-frame clones, and not every one. This sample lists roughly 42,000 clones; its ten largest clones have 1% to 1.5%. Germline V CDR1 and CDR2: LGHNA, YNFKEQ. Trimming removed 0 bases from V and 0 bases from J, with 13 bases in between. The CDR3 contains 17 residues. This sequence was found in a man younger than 40 in good health and CMV-seronegative. V and J are TRBV4-2 and TRBJ2-3, with D hard to call. The sample taken for sequencing was PBMCs. The CDR3 DNA sequence: TGTGCCAGCAGCCAAGATCAGACACAGCTAAGCACAGATACGCAGTATTTT. Amino acids: CASSQDQTQLSTDTQYF.